The entry below gives a single T cell receptor (beta chain) sequence along with its context. The table came from immunoSEQ multiplex PCR; TCRdb's copy has only in-frame clones and leaves some out. The sample shows tens of thousands of clones, around 92% of them seen only once. The data were obtained in a study of control samples from healthy donors and cancer patients. The V and J ends lost 1 base and 9 bases respectively, with 7 bases between them. This CDR3 contains 11 residues. Germline-derived CDR1 and CDR2 are SGHAT and FQNNGV. The material sequenced was PBMCs. V gene TRBV11-2 combines with J gene TRBJ2-7; D ambiguous. This clonotype was obtained from a man aged 45 to 65 with lung cancer. The CDR3 protein is CASSLGARQYF. CDR3 coding DNA: TGTGCCAGCAGCTTAGGGGCTAGGCAGTACTTC.